The sequence of this T cell receptor beta chain was determined in a study of cytomegalovirus exposure and HLA in healthy donors. Study information: Among 150 million to 200 million T cells, an earlier analysis found 117 million unique TCR beta sequences. Overall study findings and caveats: It was assumed in the presence/absence analyses that sequencing depth was roughly uniform across donors. Three CMV-associated chains were confirmed in vitro to be specific for CMV antigens.

Concerning this clone itself: The target antigen is unknown.

Donors were nominally healthy when sampled, though unrecorded immune exposures were likely. V lost 4 bases to trimming and J lost 1 base; unmatched junction nucleotides: 6. The CDR3 runs 15 residues. Germline CDR1 reads SGHRS; CDR2 reads YFSETQ. Use of 60 Vbeta and 13 Jbeta primers characterized the PCR. This table comes from immunoSEQ multiplex PCR, and its TCRdb copy is limited to in-frame clones, with some not included. The sample consists of about 130,000 clones, over 70% of them appearing once. The J gene is TRBJ2-5, the V gene TRBV5-1; 8 bases are a match to TRBD2. The source material was PBMCs. The clonotype comes from a man aged 40-55 years in good health and CMV-seropositive. The CDR3 DNA follows: TGCGCCAGCAGCCAGGCGGGGGGACTCCAAGAGACCCAGTACTTC. Amino acids: CASSQAGGLQETQYF.